This T cell receptor (beta chain) was observed in a study of blood T cell repertoires in COVID-19. The wider study: Acute and convalescent COVID-19 specimens originated in the United States, Italy and Spain. PBMCs, B-cell-depleted T cells, or T cells were the source of the cDNA or gDNA that made up the material.

How the authors handled the data: Researchers report that nucleated cell counts were estimated from reference gene primer amplification. Data came from immunoSEQ multiplex PCR; TCRdb stores just in-frame clones and leaves some out. That table gives V, J and clone size, and the DNA gave D and trimming. The data hold 65,000 to 85,000 clones, with about 73% observed a single time. This TCR derives from a man between 45 and 60 years old with active or convalescent COVID-19. The sample consisted of peripheral blood.

CDR3: CASYGAGGLNEQFF. CDR3 in DNA: TGTGCCAGTTACGGAGCGGGGGGCCTGAATGAGCAGTTCTTC. This rearrangement joins TRBV3-1 (or the pseudogene TRBV3-2) to TRBJ2-1; the match to TRBD2 covers 9 bases. Germline CDR1 LGHDT, CDR2 YNNKEL (reference sequence). V lost 9 bases, J lost 7 bases, and 10 bases stayed unmatched. The CDR3 has 14 amino acids.